The following is a TCR beta chain sequence with its context. The sample originates from a study of PD-L1 blockade in urothelial cancer. The V end lost 7 bases, the J end lost 6 bases, and 9 bases lay between the germline ends. There are 12 residues in the CDR3. Per germline, CDR1 SGHVS and CDR2 FNYEAQ. Using immunoSEQ multiplex PCR, the repertoire was profiled, and TCRdb retains in-frame clones only, with some absent. The sample consists of fewer than 30,000 clones, almost 85% of them appearing once. The chain uses TRBV7-6 and TRBJ2-2; no definite D call. The TCR was taken from a man between 70 and 80 years old with urothelial cancer. Sequencing used PBMCs, obtained around atezolizumab (anti-PD-L1) treatment. The CDR3, as DNA: TGTGCCAGCACCCTCATAGCCGGGGAGCTGTTTTTT. This encodes CASTLIAGELFF.